The clone carrying this TCR beta chain was seen more than once but under ten times. For the diagnoses, clinical symptoms, serum thyroxine and TRAb, thyroid ultrasound and orbital computed tomography were used. Amplified TCR beta CDR3 regions came from RNA transcripts. First-round RT-PCR of the TCR CDR3 relied on the HTBI primer set. TCRdb analysed the multiplex PCR reads with MiXCR anew, one entry per CDR3 protein. This repertoire shows a few hundred thousand distinct CDR3 sequences, about a sixth found once; its top ten account for around 7.5%. The sample originates from a study of T cells in Graves' hyperthyroidism and ophthalmopathy. This CDR3 contains 16 residues. Trimming took 3 bases from V and 4 from J, leaving 15 bases between them.

This TCR was recovered from a woman in her twenties or thirties with Graves' hyperthyroidism. The sample comprised blood. V and J are TRBV12-3 or TRBV12-4 and TRBJ2-2; D gene unclear. The CDR3 here is CASSLSVPIVTGELFF. CDR3 in DNA: TGTGCCAGCAGTTTGAGCGTGCCAATAGTCACCGGGGAGCTGTTTTTT.